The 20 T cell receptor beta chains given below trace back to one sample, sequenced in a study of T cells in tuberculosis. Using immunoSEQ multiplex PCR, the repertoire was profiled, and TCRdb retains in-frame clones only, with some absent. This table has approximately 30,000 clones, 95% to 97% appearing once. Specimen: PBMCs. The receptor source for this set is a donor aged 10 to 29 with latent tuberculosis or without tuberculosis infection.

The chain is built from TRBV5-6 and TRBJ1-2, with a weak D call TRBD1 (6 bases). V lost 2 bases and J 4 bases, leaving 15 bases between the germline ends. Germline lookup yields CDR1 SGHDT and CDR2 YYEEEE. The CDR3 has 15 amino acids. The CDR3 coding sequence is TGTGCCAGCAGCTTAGGGCCCGGCAGGGGCTATGGCTACACCTTC. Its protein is CASSLGPGRGYGYTF.

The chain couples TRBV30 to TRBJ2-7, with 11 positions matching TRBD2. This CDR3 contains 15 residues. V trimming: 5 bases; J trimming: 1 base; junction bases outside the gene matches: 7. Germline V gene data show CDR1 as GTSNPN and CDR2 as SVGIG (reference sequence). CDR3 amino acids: CAWELAGAKSYEQYF. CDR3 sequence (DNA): TGTGCCTGGGAACTAGCGGGAGCGAAGTCCTACGAGCAGTACTTC.

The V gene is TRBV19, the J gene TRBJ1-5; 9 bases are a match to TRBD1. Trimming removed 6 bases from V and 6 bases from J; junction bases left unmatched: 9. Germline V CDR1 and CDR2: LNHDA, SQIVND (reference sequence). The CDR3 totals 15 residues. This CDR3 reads CASSPRDRELQPQHF. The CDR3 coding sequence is TGTGCCAGTAGCCCCCGGGACAGGGAGCTTCAGCCCCAGCATTTT.

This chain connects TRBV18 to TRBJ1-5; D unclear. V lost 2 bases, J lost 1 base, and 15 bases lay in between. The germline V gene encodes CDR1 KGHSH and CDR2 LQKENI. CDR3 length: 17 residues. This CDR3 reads CASSPGLGSGSNQPQHF. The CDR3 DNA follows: TGTGCCAGCTCACCAGGATTAGGATCGGGGAGCAATCAGCCCCAGCATTTT.

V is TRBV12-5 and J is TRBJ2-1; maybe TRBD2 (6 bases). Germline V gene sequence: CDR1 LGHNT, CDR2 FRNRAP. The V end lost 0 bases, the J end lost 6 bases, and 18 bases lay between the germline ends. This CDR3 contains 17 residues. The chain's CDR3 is CASGLVSRLSSVNEQFF. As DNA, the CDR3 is TGTGCTAGTGGTTTGGTTTCGCGGCTTTCTAGCGTCAATGAGCAGTTCTTC.

DNA for the CDR3: TGTGCCAGCAGACCCGAGGGACAGGGGAACACTGAAGCTTTCTTT. Translation gives CASRPEGQGNTEAFF. This chain links TRBV28 with TRBJ1-1; TRBD1 matches 9 bases. The ends lost 6 bases at V and 1 base at J; junction bases unmatched: 6. The CDR3 covers 15 residues. Per the germline V gene, CDR1 is MDHEN and CDR2 is SYDVKM.

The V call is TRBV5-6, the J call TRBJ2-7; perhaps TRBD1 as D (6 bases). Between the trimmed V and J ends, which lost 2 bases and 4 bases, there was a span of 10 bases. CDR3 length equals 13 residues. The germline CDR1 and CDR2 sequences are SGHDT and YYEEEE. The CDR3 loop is CASSFTGYYEQYF. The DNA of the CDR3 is TGTGCCAGCAGCTTCACAGGGTATTACGAGCAGTACTTC. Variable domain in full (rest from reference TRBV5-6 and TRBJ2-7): DAGVTQSPTHLIKTRGQQVTLRCSPKSGHDTVSWYQQALGQGPQFIFQYYEEEERQRGNFPDRFSGHQFPNYSSELNVNALLLGDSALYLCASSFTGYYEQYFGPGTRLTVT.

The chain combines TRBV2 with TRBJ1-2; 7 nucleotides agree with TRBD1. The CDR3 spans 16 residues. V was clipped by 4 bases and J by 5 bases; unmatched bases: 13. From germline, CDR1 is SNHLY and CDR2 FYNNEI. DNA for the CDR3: TGTGCCAGCAGTGTCCTCAGAGGGGGCGCAATGTATGGCTACACCTTC. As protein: CASSVLRGGAMYGYTF.

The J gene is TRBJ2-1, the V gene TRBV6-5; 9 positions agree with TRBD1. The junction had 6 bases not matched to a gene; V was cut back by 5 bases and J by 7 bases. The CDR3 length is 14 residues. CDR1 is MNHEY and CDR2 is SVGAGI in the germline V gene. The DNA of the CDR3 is TGTGCCAGCAGTCGGCCGACAGGGGGTAATGAGCAGTTCTTC. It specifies CASSRPTGGNEQFF.

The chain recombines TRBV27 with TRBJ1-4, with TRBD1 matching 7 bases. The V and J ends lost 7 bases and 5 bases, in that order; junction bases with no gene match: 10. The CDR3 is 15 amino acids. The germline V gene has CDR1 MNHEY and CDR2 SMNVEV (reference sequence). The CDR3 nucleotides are TGTGCCAGCAACAAATCGGGACAGCGAAATGAAAAACTGTTTTTT. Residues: CASNKSGQRNEKLFF.

As DNA, the CDR3 is TGTGCCAGCAGAAAACAGGGGGCTAATGAGCAGTTCTTC. Protein product: CASRKQGANEQFF. The V call is TRBV27, the J call TRBJ2-1; TRBD1 aligns across 9 bases. The V gene's germline CDR1 is MNHEY and CDR2 SMNVEV (reference sequence). The CDR3 is 13 residues long. Trimming cost V 6 bases and J 7 bases; bases outside gene matches: 4.

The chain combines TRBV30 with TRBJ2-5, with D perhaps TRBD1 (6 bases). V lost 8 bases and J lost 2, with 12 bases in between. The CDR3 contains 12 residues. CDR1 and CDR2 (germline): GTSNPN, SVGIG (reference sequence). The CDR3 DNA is TGTGCCGGGGGACACTCGCAAGAGACCCAGTACTTC. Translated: CAGGHSQETQYF. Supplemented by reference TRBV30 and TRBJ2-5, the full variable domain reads SQTIHQWPATLVQPVGSPLSLECTVEGTSNPNLYWYRQAAGRGLQLLFYSVGIGQISSEVPQNLSASRPQDRQFILSSKKLLLSDSGFYLCAGGHSQETQYFGPGTRLLVL.

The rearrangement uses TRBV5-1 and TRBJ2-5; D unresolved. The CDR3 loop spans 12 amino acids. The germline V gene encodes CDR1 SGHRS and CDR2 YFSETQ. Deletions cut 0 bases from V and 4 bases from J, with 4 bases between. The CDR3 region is CASSLDRETQYF. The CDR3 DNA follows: TGCGCCAGCAGCTTGGATCGAGAGACCCAGTACTTC.

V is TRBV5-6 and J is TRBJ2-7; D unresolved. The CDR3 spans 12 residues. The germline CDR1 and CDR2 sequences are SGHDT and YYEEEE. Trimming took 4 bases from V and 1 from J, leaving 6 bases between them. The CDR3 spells CASSLLSYEQYF. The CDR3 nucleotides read TGTGCCAGCAGCCTCTTGTCCTACGAGCAGTACTTC.

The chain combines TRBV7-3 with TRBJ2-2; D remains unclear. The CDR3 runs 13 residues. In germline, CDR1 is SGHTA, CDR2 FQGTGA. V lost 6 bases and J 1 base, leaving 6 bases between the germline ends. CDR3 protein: CASRALNTGELFF. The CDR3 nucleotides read TGTGCCAGCAGGGCTCTGAACACCGGGGAGCTGTTTTTT.

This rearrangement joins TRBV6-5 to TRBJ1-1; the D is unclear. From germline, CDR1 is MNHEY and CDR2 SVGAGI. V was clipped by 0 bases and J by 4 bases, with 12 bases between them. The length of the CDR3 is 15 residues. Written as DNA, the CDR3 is TGTGCCAGCAGTTACTCAGGCTCGGGGATCACTGAAGCTTTCTTT. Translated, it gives CASSYSGSGITEAFF.

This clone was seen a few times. The CDR3 coding sequence is TGTGCCAGCAGCGTGGGGGGTTCTAATGAAAAACTGTTTTTT. Translating gives CASSVGGSNEKLFF. The chain is built from TRBV9 and TRBJ1-4, with D tentatively TRBD1 (5 bases). This CDR3 contains 14 residues. CDR1 SGDLS and CDR2 YYNGEE come from the germline V gene. V gave up 2 bases and J gave up 3 bases, with 8 bases separating them.

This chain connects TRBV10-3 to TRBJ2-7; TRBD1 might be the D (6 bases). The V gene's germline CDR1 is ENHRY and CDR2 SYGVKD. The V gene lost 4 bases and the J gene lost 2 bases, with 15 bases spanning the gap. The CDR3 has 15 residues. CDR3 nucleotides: TGTGCCATCAGTGTAGGGCAGGGGAGTACCTACGAGCAGTACTTC. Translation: CAISVGQGSTYEQYF.

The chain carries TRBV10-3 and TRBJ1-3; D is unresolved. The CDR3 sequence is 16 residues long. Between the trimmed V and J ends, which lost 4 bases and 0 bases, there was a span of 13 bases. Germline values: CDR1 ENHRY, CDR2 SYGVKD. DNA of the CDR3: TGTGCCATCAGTGTTCGAAATGGCAGCTCTGGAAACACCATATATTTT. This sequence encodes CAISVRNGSSGNTIYF.

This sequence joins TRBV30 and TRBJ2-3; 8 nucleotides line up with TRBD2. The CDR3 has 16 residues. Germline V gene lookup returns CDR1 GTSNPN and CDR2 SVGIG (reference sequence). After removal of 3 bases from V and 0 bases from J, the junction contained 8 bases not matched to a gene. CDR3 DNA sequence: TGTGCCTGGAGAGGAGGACTAGCAGCGAGCACAGATACGCAGTATTTT. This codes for CAWRGGLAASTDTQYF.